This T cell receptor (beta chain) was sequenced for a study of tumor-infiltrating lymphocytes in primary liver carcinoma. The study co-extracted DNA and RNA from roughly 20-30 mg of unsorted bulk tissue. Synthesis of TCR beta cDNA was carried out from 500 ng total RNA with a constant-region primer. Employing slightly modified ARM-PCR, three nested multiplex PCR rounds were run, and these gave rise to the TCR beta libraries. TCRdb re-called the multiplex PCR reads through MiXCR, storing one row per CDR3 protein. The sample yields under 150,000 distinct CDR3 sequences, around 70% seen once. The sequenced sample was tumor-adjacent normal liver tissue. The TCR originated in a woman aged 60-75 years with primary liver carcinoma and hepatitis B virus infection.

CDR3 in amino acids: CANNLDYEQYF. The DNA of the CDR3 is TGTGCCAACAACTTGGACTACGAGCAGTACTTC. The V call is TRBV11-1, the J call TRBJ2-7; D is unresolved. This CDR3 is 11 amino acids long. Looked up from germline, CDR1 is SGHAT and CDR2 is FQDESV (reference sequence). The V end lost 10 bases, the J end lost 3 bases, and 10 bases lay between the germline ends.